The T cell receptor (beta chain) described here comes from a study of blood T cell repertoires in COVID-19 (dated by TCRdb to about 2020). About the full investigation: Samples from collaborators originated in the United States, Italy and Spain and spanned both the acute and convalescent phases of COVID-19. The prospective study material was composed of cDNA or gDNA derived from T cells, B-cell-depleted T cells, or PBMCs. Deeply sampled blood TCRbeta repertoires from subjects exposed to, actively infected with, or recovered from COVID-19 were included in the dataset. The repertoires were released in a freely available public database meant as a resource for research on the immune response to SARS-CoV-2. The samples were drawn from two sources: the first 160 participants of the ongoing ImmuneRACE study, and over 950 subjects contributed by 6 global collaborators. Nearly every sample came with metadata listing a de-identified subject ID, COVID-19 status, age in years and sex. Where available, HLA class I and class II types were obtained from metadata supplied by the sample provider rather than from assay-based typing.

The junction shows trimming of 5 bases on V and 7 bases on J, plus 26 bases between the germline ends. Inclusive of the bounding cysteine and phenylalanine, the CDR3 is 17 residues long. The kept DNA is CDR3 alone, 51 bases in frame from the first base. The germline V gene supplies CDR1 SGHDN and CDR2 FVKESK. A note on this clone: There is no known antigen for this receptor. No base-level quality is on record; no much larger clone is a single base apart.

What the research found in general, with its limitations: How much clinical and demographic metadata was included differed by source and by participant, and the metadata was provided uncurated.

The immunoSEQ Assay, a bias-controlled multiplex PCR, was used to amplify TCRbeta CDR3 regions from genomic DNA. In the authors' own workflow: Nucleated cell counts per sample were estimated from amplification of reference gene primers within the assay. To quantify the absolute abundance of each unique TCRbeta CDR3 rearrangement, sequence reads were collapsed and filtered. For each sample, productive Simpson clonality was calculated by taking the square root of Simpson's diversity index across productive rearrangements. TCRdb's version of the immuneACCESS table is confined to in-frame rearrangements and falls short of the full clone set. An unresolved V gene accounts for under half of the shortfall where checked; the remainder is of unknown origin. The V and J calls and the clone size are those of that table, but D and trimming were determined from the DNA. Recorded for this sample are over 300,000 clones; 70% to 90% of them occurred a single time. In total, the top ten clones hold about 2% of the sample.

Participants in the prospective study were aged 18 to 89 years, lived in 24 United States geographic areas, and enrolled through a virtual design. In the prospective study, participants were assigned to cohorts based on the clinical history participants reported in a screening survey and a study questionnaire. Recovered participants in ImmuneRACE Cohort 3 were defined as having two consecutive negative NP/OP PCR tests, clearance from a healthcare professional, or resolution of symptoms. In the prospective study, whole blood, serum and a nasopharyngeal or oropharyngeal swab were collected from each participant by mobile phlebotomists. Additional blood draws and questionnaires over a 2-month period could optionally be provided by prospective study participants. Blood samples from the prospective study were shipped frozen or at room temperature prior to DNA extraction.

The clonotype comes from a man aged 25 to 45 who had recovered from COVID-19. Recombination linked TRBV14 to TRBJ2-5; TRBD1 could be the D gene, as 6 bases match. Sample: PBMCs or T cells enriched from blood (not recorded which). The DNA sequence is as follows: TGTGCCAGCAGCGGACCAGGGGACGCGCTAACCGAAGCGACCCAGTACTTC. It translates to CASSGPGDALTEATQYF. With all but the CDR3 taken from the reference TRBV14 and TRBJ2-5 genes, the full variable domain is: EAGVTQFPSHSVIEKGQTVTLRCDPISGHDNLYWYRRVMGKEIKFLLHFVKESKQDESGMPNNRFLAERTGGTYSTLKVQPAELEDSGVYFCASSGPGDALTEATQYFGPGTRLLVL.